The following is a TCR beta chain sequence with its context. This specimen belongs to a study of blood T cell repertoires in COVID-19. For the study at large: Nucleic acid was either cDNA or gDNA, and it came from T cells, B-cell-depleted T cells, or PBMCs.

Original data processing: Amplification of reference gene primers was used by the study to estimate nucleated cell counts. The assay was immunoSEQ multiplex PCR, and TCRdb's table has in-frame clones only and misses some. V and J calls and clone size are as listed in that table; D and trimming were resolved from the DNA. Altogether around 230,000 clones are present, 85% being singletons, with the ten largest covering around 5.5%. V lost 7 bases and J 5 bases, leaving 14 bases between the germline ends. The CDR3 sequence is 13 residues long. Enrollment of patients from Seattle took place during active infection, with longitudinal follow-up.

What was sequenced was peripheral blood. The rearrangement links TRBV12-3 or TRBV12-4 to TRBJ1-1; D remains ambiguous. This clonotype was sampled from a man in his fifties or sixties with COVID-19, enrolled during active disease. CDR3 protein: CASTGSLGTEAFF. In DNA, the CDR3 is TGTGCCAGCACCGGCTCACTAGGGACTGAAGCTTTCTTT.